The 10 T cell receptor beta chains given below trace back to one sample, sequenced in a study of shared clonotypes between healthy human individuals. TCRdb's copy holds only in-frame clones and misses some; the assay was immunoSEQ multiplex PCR. The sample records around 2.1 million clones, roughly 91% being singletons. In the naive CD8 group, cells lacked CD45RO and were positively selected for CCR7, so terminally differentiated effector memory CD45RA+ cells were left out. The material sequenced was naive CD8+ T cells from PBMCs. Receptors originate from a man younger than 35 in good health. Some clones in this sample may be carry-over from other donors' samples.

The V and J genes are TRBV7-9 and TRBJ1-4; no clear D. Germline lookup yields CDR1 SEHNR and CDR2 FQNEAQ (reference sequence). V shed 1 base and J shed 4 bases, with 4 bases lying between them. The CDR3 length is 13 residues. CDR3 nucleotide sequence: TGTGCCAGCAGCTTAGAGAGTAATGAAAAACTGTTTTTT. This sequence encodes CASSLESNEKLFF.

This chain joins TRBV4-3 and TRBJ2-4; 8 positions match TRBD1. Germline CDR1 and CDR2: LGHNA and YSLEER. This CDR3 contains 16 residues. The ends lost 4 bases at V and 2 bases at J; junction bases unmatched: 7. Here the CDR3 reads CASSPGTGWSKNIQYF. The CDR3 DNA follows: TGCGCCAGCAGCCCCGGGACAGGTTGGTCCAAAAACATTCAGTACTTC.

The chain employs TRBV18 and TRBJ2-7; 11 nucleotides line up with TRBD2. Germline CDR1 is KGHSH and CDR2 is LQKENI. The CDR3 loop spans 16 amino acids. With 3 bases clipped from V and 5 bases from J, the junction kept 9 bases outside the gene matches. The CDR3 reads CASSPNLAGGPDEQYF. The CDR3 nucleotides read TGTGCCAGCTCACCGAACTTAGCGGGAGGGCCAGACGAGCAGTACTTC.

This chain links TRBV28 with TRBJ1-5; tentative D call: TRBD1 (6 bases). The CDR3 contains 17 residues. CDR1 MDHEN and CDR2 SYDVKM come from the germline V gene. The V end was cut by 6 bases, the J end by 5 bases, with 23 bases between. The CDR3: CASSNTGRGTLYQPQHF. The DNA for the CDR3 is TGTGCCAGCAGCAATACTGGGCGGGGGACACTATATCAGCCCCAGCATTTT.

This chain uses TRBV7-9 with TRBJ2-1, with TRBD2 matching 10 bases. The CDR3 has 17 amino acids. Per germline, CDR1 SEHNR and CDR2 FQNEAQ (reference sequence). V shed 3 bases, J shed 5 bases, and the junction held 10 bases outside the gene matches. In DNA form, the CDR3 reads TGTGCCAGCAGCTTGGGGGGACTAGCGCTACAGAACAATGAGCAGTTCTTC. It codes for CASSLGGLALQNNEQFF.

The V call is TRBV7-9, the J call TRBJ1-2; D is uncertain. V was cut by 7 bases and J by 4 bases, with 10 bases left in between. Germline CDR1 reads SEHNR; CDR2 reads FQNEAQ (reference sequence). This CDR3 has 12 amino acids. The CDR3 sequence is CASTRSIYGYTF. In DNA form, the CDR3 reads TGTGCCAGCACTCGCAGTATCTATGGCTACACCTTC.

The V and J genes are TRBV7-9 and TRBJ2-2; 7 bases are shared with TRBD1. V was pared by 5 bases and J by 5 bases, with 5 bases of the junction left unmatched. CDR1 is SEHNR and CDR2 is FQNEAQ in the germline V gene (reference sequence). CDR3 length: 14 residues. The CDR3 sequence: CASSVTGATGELFF. The CDR3 DNA is TGTGCCAGCAGCGTAACAGGGGCAACCGGGGAGCTGTTTTTT.

The CDR3 nucleotides are TGTGCCAGCAGCACCCGGGACAGGGTATCCTACGAGCAGTACTTC. Protein product: CASSTRDRVSYEQYF. The V gene is TRBV13, the J gene TRBJ2-7; TRBD1 matches at 9 bases. The trim removed 5 bases at V and 1 base at J, leaving 6 bases unmatched. This CDR3 is 15 amino acids long. Germline V lookup: CDR1 PRHDT, CDR2 FYEKMQ (reference sequence).

A word on this clone: Other nucleotide sequences from this sample produce the same CDR3. The V gene is TRBV6-6, the J gene TRBJ2-7; tentatively, D is TRBD1 or TRBD2 (5 bases each). CDR3 size: 15 residues. With 0 bases removed from V and 3 bases from J, the gap between germline ends came to 12 bases. Per germline, CDR1 MNHNY and CDR2 SVGAGI (reference sequence). CDR3 sequence: CASSYSAGSSYEQYF. Written as DNA, the CDR3 is TGTGCCAGCAGTTACTCGGCAGGGAGCAGCTACGAGCAGTACTTC.

V usage is TRBV27 and J usage is TRBJ2-1; perhaps D is TRBD1 or TRBD2 (5 bases each). Trimming took off 2 bases at V and 7 bases at J, with 15 bases between the two ends. The CDR3 is 15 amino acids. Per germline, CDR1 MNHEY and CDR2 SMNVEV (reference sequence). CDR3 coding DNA: TGTGCCAGCAGTTTAGGCAGGTGGGACCCAAATGAGCAGTTCTTC. Protein: CASSLGRWDPNEQFF.